This TCR beta chain was captured in a study of CD8 T cells in Susac syndrome. RNA, at roughly 0.5 to 1 ug, was reverse transcribed with random hexamers. An immunoSEQ multiplex PCR amplified TCR beta CDR3 over 54 Vbeta and 13 Jbeta. One entry per CDR3 protein, called by TCRdb with MiXCR from the immunoSEQ multiplex PCR reads. The sample carries approximately 120,000 distinct CDR3 sequences, about 92% recorded once. Germline V lookup: CDR1 MDHEN, CDR2 SYDVKM. V lost 6 bases and J lost 7, with 13 bases in between. CDR3 length equals 13 residues. The material sequenced was CD8+ T cells from PBMCs. The clonotype comes from a human donor with multiple sclerosis. The V gene is TRBV28, the J gene TRBJ1-5; tentatively, D is TRBD1 (5 bases). CDR3 DNA: TGTGCCAGCAGCGGGGCCGGCGGACAGCCCCAGCATTTT. It codes for CASSGAGGQPQHF.